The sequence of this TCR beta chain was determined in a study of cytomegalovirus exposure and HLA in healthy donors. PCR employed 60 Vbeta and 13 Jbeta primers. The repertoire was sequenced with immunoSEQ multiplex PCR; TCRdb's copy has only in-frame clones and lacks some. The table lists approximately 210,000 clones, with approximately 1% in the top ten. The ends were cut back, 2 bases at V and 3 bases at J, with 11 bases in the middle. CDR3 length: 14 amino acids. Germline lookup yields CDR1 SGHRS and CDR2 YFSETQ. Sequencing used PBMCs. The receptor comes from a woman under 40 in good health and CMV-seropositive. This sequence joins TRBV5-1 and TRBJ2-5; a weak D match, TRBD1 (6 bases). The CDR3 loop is CASSFADSKETQYF. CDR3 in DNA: TGCGCCAGCAGCTTCGCGGACAGCAAAGAGACCCAGTACTTC.